What follows describes a single TCR beta chain. Authors' processing steps: Estimated nucleated cell counts came from reference gene primer amplification. Sequencing used immunoSEQ multiplex PCR; TCRdb keeps in-frame clones, though not all of them. The D gene and trimming were derived from the DNA, and the V and J assignments and clone size from that table. The repertoire holds 70,000 to 95,000 clones, with 70% to 80% as singletons. These data originate in a study of blood T cell repertoires in COVID-19. Study-level information: Samples representing acute and convalescent COVID-19 were sourced from the United States, Italy and Spain. PBMCs, B-cell-depleted T cells, or T cells were the source of the cDNA or gDNA that made up the material.

The CDR3 length is 14 residues. The germline V and J ends were trimmed by 0 bases and 8 bases, with 11 bases remaining between them. Per the germline V gene, CDR1 is SGHRS and CDR2 is YFSETQ. The chain is built from TRBV5-1 and TRBJ1-4; D might be TRBD1 (5 bases). The specimen was peripheral blood. The sequence was obtained from a human donor in a cohort sampled during active COVID-19. CDR3 bases: TGCGCCAGCAGCTTGGTCGGGGGGGAAGAAAAACTGTTTTTT. Translated, it gives CASSLVGGEEKLFF.